The next 32 T cell receptor beta chains were all read from a single sample in a study of radiotherapy plus CTLA-4 blockade in lung cancer. Profiled with immunoSEQ multiplex PCR; TCRdb holds only in-frame clones, not every one. The sample lists approximately 100,000 clones, about 85% seen once, with 2% to 3% in the top ten. Sequenced material: peripheral blood, taken from a patient treated with radiotherapy plus ipilimumab. These receptors all come from a human donor with non-small cell lung cancer that progressed on radiotherapy plus ipilimumab. Some clones in this sample may be carry-over from other donors' samples.

The V and J genes are TRBV4-3 and TRBJ2-7; TRBD2 aligns across 7 bases. Germline CDR1 reads LGHNA; CDR2 reads YSLEER. Trimming at V came to 4 bases and at J to 4 bases, leaving 13 bases not matched to a gene. The CDR3 is 16 residues long. The CDR3 here is CASSPRPTSPSYEQYF. The CDR3, as DNA: TGCGCCAGCAGCCCCAGGCCGACTAGCCCCTCATACGAGCAGTACTTC.

The chain recombines TRBV2 with TRBJ1-1; D is ambiguous. V was cut by 5 bases and J by 0 bases, with 13 bases left in between. Germline loops: CDR1 SNHLY, CDR2 FYNNEI. CDR3 size: 15 residues. CDR3 in amino acids: CASSLLNGVNTEAFF. The CDR3 bases are TGTGCCAGCAGTCTCCTCAATGGGGTGAACACTGAAGCTTTCTTT.

This chain links TRBV7-2 with TRBJ2-7; D uncertain. CDR3 length: 14 residues. The ends were cut back, 4 bases at V and 0 bases at J, with 10 bases in the middle. CDR1 is SGHTA, CDR2 FQGNSA, per germline. The CDR3 reads CASSSTFSSYEQYF. In nucleotides, the CDR3 is TGTGCCAGCAGCTCGACATTCTCCTCCTACGAGCAGTACTTC.

In DNA, the CDR3 is TGTGCCAGCAGTTACGGCGGACAGCCCTATGGCTACACCTTC. Its protein product is CASSYGGQPYGYTF. J is TRBJ1-2 and V is TRBV6-5, with D tentatively TRBD1 (6 bases). This CDR3 is built from 14 residues. The V and J ends lost 2 bases and 4 bases respectively, with 11 bases between them. Germline values: CDR1 MNHEY, CDR2 SVGAGI.

The V gene is TRBV5-1, the J gene TRBJ1-6; D may be TRBD1 (6 bases). V was trimmed by 0 bases and J by 3 bases, leaving 16 bases between them. This CDR3 has 18 amino acids. Germline CDR1 and CDR2: SGHRS and YFSETQ. The CDR3 loop reads CASSLASGRDNYNSPLHF. CDR3 bases: TGCGCCAGCAGCTTGGCCTCGGGCAGGGACAACTATAATTCACCCCTCCACTTT.

The J gene is TRBJ2-7, the V gene TRBV2; possibly TRBD1 for D (6 bases). The CDR3 loop spans 17 amino acids. V gave up 4 bases and J gave up 3 bases, with 22 bases separating them. The germline CDR1 and CDR2 sequences are SNHLY and FYNNEI. The CDR3 sequence: CASSGRGRLRSYYEQYF. The CDR3 nucleotides are TGTGCCAGCAGTGGCAGGGGCCGCCTACGGAGTTACTACGAGCAGTACTTC.

V usage is TRBV5-1 and J usage is TRBJ2-3; a possible D gene is TRBD1 (6 bases). V dropped 3 bases and J dropped 1 base, with 18 bases sitting between them. The CDR3 runs 17 residues. Germline CDR1 SGHRS, CDR2 YFSETQ. The CDR3 reads CASSSAGRGFRTDTQYF. For the CDR3, the DNA is TGCGCCAGCAGCTCGGCGGGCAGGGGCTTCCGCACAGATACGCAGTATTTT.

The V and J genes are TRBV7-9 and TRBJ2-7; 12 bases fit TRBD2. Trimming took 5 bases from V and 7 from J; bases not matched to a gene: 9. The CDR3 length is 15 residues. CDR1 and CDR2 (germline): SEHNR, FQNEAQ (reference sequence). CDR3 nucleotide sequence: TGTGCCAGCAGCCCACCCGGGACTAGCGGGCCAGAGCAGTACTTC. As protein: CASSPPGTSGPEQYF.

CDR3 bases: TGTGCCAGCAGTTTATTCGGGTATTCTAACTATGGCTACACCTTC. Translation gives CASSLFGYSNYGYTF. This chain joins TRBV27 and TRBJ1-2; D is undetermined. V dropped 1 base and J dropped 0 bases, with 9 bases sitting between them. The CDR3 runs to 15 residues. CDR1 is MNHEY and CDR2 is SMNVEV in the germline V gene (reference sequence).

The genes are TRBV5-1 and TRBJ1-2, with a weak D call TRBD1 (5 bases). This CDR3 has 15 amino acids. Trimming shortened V by 3 bases and J by 2 bases, and 14 bases separated the two germline ends. From germline, CDR1 is SGHRS and CDR2 YFSETQ. CDR3 sequence reads: CASSSNRRRNYGYTF. CDR3 nucleotides: TGCGCCAGCAGCTCAAACAGGCGACGGAACTATGGCTACACCTTC.

A word on this clone: Distinct nucleotide sequences in the sample also encode this CDR3. The J gene is TRBJ1-1, the V gene TRBV28; 9 bases are shared with TRBD1. This CDR3 comprises 14 residues. V lost 3 bases to trimming and J lost 2 bases; unmatched junction nucleotides: 1. Germline CDR1 and CDR2: MDHEN and SYDVKM. The CDR3 loop reads CASSLGQGNTEAFF. CDR3 bases: TGTGCCAGCAGTTTGGGACAGGGTAACACTGAAGCTTTCTTT.

This chain links TRBV30 with TRBJ1-6; no definite D call. V lost 1 base and J lost 9, with 16 bases in between. The germline V gene encodes CDR1 GTSNPN and CDR2 SVGIG (reference sequence). CDR3 length: 15 residues. In nucleotides, the CDR3 is TGTGCCTGGAGTGCCTCATTAGCCGGAGTTTCACCCCTCCACTTT. Its translation: CAWSASLAGVSPLHF.

The chain uses TRBV5-1 and TRBJ2-5, with 8 bases lining up with TRBD1. The CDR3 is 15 residues long. The ends lost 0 bases at V and 5 bases at J; junction bases unmatched: 6. CDR1 is SGHRS and CDR2 is YFSETQ in the germline V gene. CDR3 sequence: CASSLAQTGVETQYF. CDR3 nucleotides: TGCGCCAGCAGCTTGGCCCAGACAGGGGTGGAGACCCAGTACTTC.

This chain joins TRBV5-1 and TRBJ1-2, with TRBD1 matching over 7 bases. V lost 0 bases, J lost 4 bases, and 18 bases stayed unmatched. Germline CDR1 is SGHRS and CDR2 is YFSETQ. This CDR3 is built from 19 residues. CDR3 sequence: CASSLGDIGGPDRAYGYTF. CDR3 sequence (DNA): TGCGCCAGCAGCTTGGGGGACATAGGGGGCCCCGACCGGGCCTATGGCTACACCTTC.

V is TRBV19 and J is TRBJ1-2; D remains unclear. The germline V gene encodes CDR1 LNHDA and CDR2 SQIVND (reference sequence). CDR3 length: 14 amino acids. V dropped 0 bases and J dropped 3 bases, with 8 bases sitting between them. The DNA of the CDR3 is TGTGCCAGTAGTATAGATGGGGAGTACTATGGCTACACCTTC. It is translated as CASSIDGEYYGYTF.

This sequence joins TRBV7-2 and TRBJ2-1; no firm D call. With 1 base removed from V and 8 bases from J, the gap between germline ends came to 6 bases. The CDR3 is 12 residues long. CDR1 and CDR2 from the germline V gene are SGHTA and FQGNSA. The CDR3 bases are TGTGCCAGCAGCTTAGGGGATTATGAGCAGTTCTTC. It is translated as CASSLGDYEQFF.

The V call is TRBV6-5, the J call TRBJ1-2; D remains ambiguous. Trimming left V 5 bases short and J 8 bases short, with 18 bases between. The CDR3 sequence is 14 residues long. Germline loops: CDR1 MNHEY, CDR2 SVGAGI. As DNA, the CDR3 is TGTGCCAGCAGTCCACGGTCGGGCGGGGAGGGCTACACCTTC. Translated, it gives CASSPRSGGEGYTF.

This clone was counted between two and nine times. The rearrangement links TRBV28 to TRBJ1-4; a weak D match, TRBD1 (5 bases). The CDR3 contains 14 residues. Between the trimmed V and J ends, which lost 2 bases and 8 bases, there was a span of 12 bases. In germline, CDR1 is MDHEN, CDR2 SYDVKM. The CDR3 region is CASSLAGLGEKLFF. CDR3 nucleotides: TGTGCCAGCAGTTTAGCAGGGTTGGGGGAAAAACTGTTTTTT.

The J gene is TRBJ1-1, the V gene TRBV27; no firm D call. The CDR3 is 16 residues long. V was cut by 5 bases and J by 0 bases, with 16 bases left in between. From germline, CDR1 is MNHEY and CDR2 SMNVEV (reference sequence). CDR3 nucleotides: TGTGCCAGCAGTCGAGGCGGGCATCCCATGAACACTGAAGCTTTCTTT. Translating it yields CASSRGGHPMNTEAFF.

V and J are TRBV6-5 and TRBJ1-2; maybe TRBD1 (5 bases). There are 14 residues in the CDR3. V was clipped by 2 bases and J by 8 bases, with 15 bases between them. Looked up from germline, CDR1 is MNHEY and CDR2 is SVGAGI. CDR3 protein: CASSYVGAAEGYTF. For the CDR3, the DNA is TGTGCCAGCAGTTACGTAGGGGCCGCTGAGGGCTACACCTTC.

V is TRBV5-4 and J is TRBJ1-2; 9 positions match TRBD1. CDR1 and CDR2 (germline): SGHNT, YYREEE (reference sequence). J lost 3 bases, V lost 1 base, and 4 bases had no gene match. The CDR3 is 15 residues long. CDR3: CASSLRDRVDYGYTF. The CDR3, as DNA: TGTGCCAGCAGCTTGCGGGACAGGGTGGACTATGGCTACACCTTC. Full variable domain (outside the CDR3, taken from reference TRBV5-4 and TRBJ1-2): ETGVTQSPTHLIKTRGQQVTLRCSSQSGHNTVSWYQQALGQGPQFIFQYYREEENGRGNFPPRFSGLQFPNYSSELNVNALELDDSALYLCASSLRDRVDYGYTFGSGTRLTVV.

This clone was counted a single time. The V call is TRBV5-4, the J call TRBJ2-5; D is unclear. The CDR3 has 16 amino acids. CDR1 is SGHNT and CDR2 is YYREEE in the germline V gene (reference sequence). V was clipped by 4 bases and J by 5 bases, with 21 bases between them. The CDR3 region has the DNA TGTGCCAGCAGCCCAGGAAAAGGGCTTGTAGGGGAGACCCAGTACTTC. Its protein is CASSPGKGLVGETQYF. The full variable domain, with the rest looked up from reference TRBV5-4 and TRBJ2-5, is ETGVTQSPTHLIKTRGQQVTLRCSSQSGHNTVSWYQQALGQGPQFIFQYYREEENGRGNFPPRFSGLQFPNYSSELNVNALELDDSALYLCASSPGKGLVGETQYFGPGTRLLVL.

This clone showed up just once. The genes are TRBV6-1 and TRBJ2-1, with 7 bases lining up with TRBD1. After removal of 5 bases from V and 9 bases from J, the junction contained 7 bases not matched to a gene. Germline CDR1 reads MNHNS; CDR2 reads SASEGT. The CDR3 has 13 residues. CDR3 loop: CASSSTGYVEQFF. The CDR3 DNA follows: TGTGCCAGCAGTTCGACAGGGTATGTTGAGCAGTTCTTC.

The chain is built from TRBV28 and TRBJ1-6; no firm D call. The V and J ends lost 6 bases and 9 bases respectively, with 9 bases between them. Germline loops: CDR1 MDHEN, CDR2 SYDVKM. The CDR3 is made up of 12 amino acids. Here the CDR3 DNA reads TGTGCCAGCAGGATCCGGGGTTCACCCCTCCACTTT. Translating it yields CASRIRGSPLHF. Full variable domain (rest looked up from reference TRBV28 and TRBJ1-6): DVKVTQSSRYLVKRTGEKVFLECVQDMDHENMFWYRQDPGLGLRLIYFSYDVKMKEKGDIPEGYSVSREKKERFSLILESASTNQTSMYLCASRIRGSPLHFGNGTRLTVT.

V usage is TRBV19 and J usage is TRBJ1-2; D unresolved. Germline loops: CDR1 LNHDA, CDR2 SQIVND (reference sequence). V was cut by 6 bases and J by 7 bases, with 21 bases left in between. The CDR3 consists of 15 residues. CDR3 in amino acids: CASRKLDGVWGGYTF. CDR3 in DNA: TGTGCCAGTAGAAAACTCGACGGGGTTTGGGGTGGCTACACCTTC. The variable domain in full, with the rest retrieved from reference TRBV19 and TRBJ1-2, is DGGITQSPKYLFRKEGQNVTLSCEQNLNHDAMYWYRQDPGQGLRLIYYSQIVNDFQKGDIAEGYSVSREKKESFPLTVTSAQKNPTAFYLCASRKLDGVWGGYTFGSGTRLTVV.

The rearrangement links TRBV5-4 to TRBJ2-3; 8 bases align to TRBD1. The CDR3 consists of 16 residues. V dropped 1 base and J dropped 2; count of bases not matched to a gene: 6. Looked up from germline, CDR1 is SGHNT and CDR2 is YYREEE (reference sequence). The CDR3 sequence: CASSLFAGGFTDTQYF. The CDR3 DNA follows: TGTGCCAGCAGCTTGTTCGCAGGGGGCTTCACAGATACGCAGTATTTT.

The genes are TRBV4-2 and TRBJ1-2, with D possibly TRBD1 on 6 matching bases. This CDR3 contains 13 residues. Between the trimmed V and J ends, which lost 5 bases and 5 bases, there was a span of 12 bases. The germline V gene has CDR1 LGHNA and CDR2 YNFKEQ. The CDR3 region has the DNA TGTGCCAGCAGCAACGGACAGTTTTATGGCTACACCTTC. Translation gives CASSNGQFYGYTF.

The chain uses TRBV5-1 and TRBJ1-1; D is unclear. Per germline, CDR1 SGHRS and CDR2 YFSETQ. The CDR3 consists of 14 residues. Trimming stripped 0 bases from V and 6 bases from J, with 12 bases between. The CDR3 DNA follows: TGCGCCAGCAGCTTGGGTGGGTTTGCCCCTGAAGCTTTCTTT. Its translation: CASSLGGFAPEAFF.

The chain carries TRBV7-3 and TRBJ2-6; 7 bases map to TRBD1. The germline V gene has CDR1 SGHTA and CDR2 FQGTGA. CDR3 length: 15 residues. V was pared by 8 bases and J by 0 bases, with 4 bases of the junction left unmatched. As DNA, the CDR3 is TGTGCCAGCGGACAGGTATACTCTGGGGCCAACGTCCTGACTTTC. Translating gives CASGQVYSGANVLTF.

V and J are TRBV5-1 and TRBJ1-2, with D possibly being TRBD1 (6 bases). CDR1 is SGHRS, CDR2 YFSETQ, per germline. This CDR3 has 14 amino acids. The ends were cut back, 3 bases at V and 3 bases at J, with 12 bases in the middle. CDR3 in amino acids: CASSWTDSYYGYTF. The CDR3 DNA is TGCGCCAGCAGCTGGACGGACAGTTACTATGGCTACACCTTC.

The V call is TRBV6-5, the J call TRBJ2-3, with D unresolved. Trimming pared 9 bases from V and 3 bases from J, leaving 16 bases between. Germline V CDR1 and CDR2: MNHEY, SVGAGI. The CDR3 sequence is 14 residues long. The CDR3 DNA follows: TGTGCCAGTCGCCGCGTCGTGGGGACAGATACGCAGTATTTT. It specifies CASRRVVGTDTQYF.

Details on this clone: The same CDR3 arises from other DNA sequences in this sample as well. The chain carries TRBV2 and TRBJ2-3; D unclear. V was shortened by 3 bases and J by 0 bases, with 10 bases between the two germline ends. Germline lookup yields CDR1 SNHLY and CDR2 FYNNEI. The CDR3 totals 15 residues. The CDR3 spells CASSEARSSTDTQYF. CDR3 coding DNA: TGTGCCAGCAGTGAGGCCAGGTCTAGCACAGATACGCAGTATTTT. Full variable domain (missing parts from reference TRBV2 and TRBJ2-3): EPEVTQTPSHQVTQMGQEVILRCVPISNHLYFYWYRQILGQKVEFLVSFYNNEISEKSEIFDDQFSVERPDGSNFTLKIRSTKLEDSAMYFCASSEARSSTDTQYFGPGTRLTVL.